This TCR beta chain was captured in a study of vaccination and CD4 T cells after COVID-19. The wider study: Timing of post-vaccine sample collection was a median approximately 72 days after dose two, with a range of 14 to 241.

Details on this clonotype: No antigen is known for it. As the CDR3 is not closed by the conserved phenylalanine or tryptophan, this likely results from a read error.

The Oncomine TCR Beta short-read assay sequenced DNA from cultured CD4+ T cells. DNA came from CD4+ T cells after culture. MiXCR, applied by TCRdb to the PCR reads, yields one record per CDR3 protein. The table includes about 9,400 distinct CDR3 sequences, 33% detected once. Treatment described: approximately nine-day PBMC culture with coronavirus spike peptide pools or control peptides (ViraFEST assay). Samples of CD4+ T cells were obtained from the unexposed donor before the COVID-19 pandemic (2011-2018). Testing used SARS-CoV-2 S/N and four cold-coronavirus spikes on unexposed-donor CD4+ T cells, cells permitting. The V segment lost 5 bases and the J segment 3 bases; nucleotides outside the gene matches: 8. Germline V gives CDR1 SGHTA, CDR2 FQGNSA. The CDR3 contains 16 residues.

V and J are TRBV7-2 and TRBJ1-5, with 9 bases that match TRBD1. Sequenced sample: CD4+ T cells from blood, cultured in vitro. The sequence was collected from a human donor in good health. DNA of the CDR3: TGTGCCAGCAGCCCCGACAGGGGGGAACACAATCAGCCCCAGCATCTT. This codes for CASSPDRGEHNQPQHL.